This T cell receptor (beta chain) was identified in a study of identical twins. The V and J ends lost 7 bases and 4 bases respectively, with 27 bases between them. This CDR3 has 18 residues. The germline CDR1 and CDR2 sequences are SGHRS and YFSETQ. As concerns this clonotype: Its specificity is not known.

Every sampled donor was Caucasian and healthy. Findings of the study overall: Within cord blood, abundant beta clonotypes carried fewer insertions, but memory repertoires showed no such trend. The same donors were not followed; conclusions instead depended on cross-sectional statistical analysis.

Via MiXCR, TCRdb re-called the 5' RACE reads, giving one row per CDR3 protein. The sample has 1.5 million or so distinct CDR3 sequences; around 33% are singletons. The clonotype was recovered from a newborn girl in good health. Sequencing was done on a sample of cord blood. The genes are TRBV5-1 and TRBJ2-1, with D perhaps TRBD2 (7 bases). CDR3 region: CASAWTPSGGGPYNEQFF. In DNA form, the CDR3 reads TGCGCCAGCGCATGGACTCCCTCTGGCGGGGGCCCTTACAATGAGCAGTTCTTC.